One and the same sample provided the 13 T cell receptor beta chains below, sequenced in a study of blood T cell repertoires in COVID-19. Clones were sequenced by immunoSEQ multiplex PCR, and TCRdb holds only the in-frame ones, with some missing. Seen here are roughly 130,000 clones, roughly 83% observed once, and the top ten hold approximately 12%. Material: peripheral blood. All receptors derive from a woman aged 25 to 39 who had recovered from COVID-19.

The chain links TRBV15 to TRBJ1-3, with D maybe TRBD1 (6 bases). Germline CDR1 and CDR2: LNHNV and YYDKDF (reference sequence). This CDR3 has 13 residues. V was shortened by 0 bases and J by 12 bases, with 12 bases between the two germline ends. The CDR3: CATSRDPRDIIYF. The DNA for the CDR3 is TGTGCCACCAGCAGAGACCCCCGGGACATCATATATTTT.

The rearrangement links TRBV6-1 to TRBJ2-5; a possible D gene is TRBD2 (7 bases). Trimming removed 2 bases at V and 4 bases at J, with 17 bases between. The V gene's germline CDR1 is MNHNS and CDR2 SASEGT. There are 16 residues in the CDR3. The CDR3 is CASSELGGAQTETQYF. DNA of the CDR3: TGTGCCAGCAGTGAACTTGGGGGGGCCCAAACAGAGACCCAGTACTTC.

The rearrangement uses TRBV7-2 and TRBJ2-1, with 8 bases that match TRBD2. The CDR3 length is 15 residues. J gave up 0 bases and V 5 bases, and 3 bases lay outside the gene matches. Germline-derived CDR1 and CDR2 are SGHTA and FQGNSA. The CDR3 protein is CASSPGLASYNEQFF. CDR3 coding DNA: TGTGCCAGCAGCCCCGGACTAGCCTCCTACAATGAGCAGTTCTTC.

The V and J genes are TRBV18 and TRBJ1-2; no clear D. The V end lost 2 bases, the J end lost 7 bases, and 20 bases lay between the germline ends. CDR1 KGHSH and CDR2 LQKENI come from the germline V gene. The CDR3 consists of 16 residues. The CDR3 nucleotides read TGTGCCAGCTCACCATCCGGAAGTTCGACGGGAAGTGGCTACACCTTC. It is translated as CASSPSGSSTGSGYTF. Full variable domain (rest looked up from reference TRBV18 and TRBJ1-2): NAGVMQNPRHLVRRRGQEARLRCSPMKGHSHVYWYRQLPEEGLKFMVYLQKENIIDESGMPKERFSAEFPKEGPSILRIQQVVRGDSAAYFCASSPSGSSTGSGYTFGSGTRLTVV.

The V call is TRBV14, the J call TRBJ2-3; 7 bases align to TRBD2. Germline assignment: CDR1 SGHDN and CDR2 FVKESK. The CDR3 is 14 amino acids. Trimming at V came to 4 bases and at J to 6 bases, leaving 7 bases not matched to a gene. This chain's CDR3 is CASSPGLGRDTQYF. The CDR3, as DNA: TGTGCCAGCAGCCCAGGCCTCGGGAGGGATACGCAGTATTTT.

The chain employs TRBV29-1 and TRBJ2-3; tentatively, D is TRBD2 (7 bases). The CDR3 totals 14 residues. Trimming took off 3 bases at V and 0 bases at J, with 10 bases between the two ends. Germline CDR1 reads SQVTM; CDR2 reads ANQGSEA. The CDR3 bases are TGCAGCGTTGACCGGGGGGCGAGCACAGATACGCAGTATTTT. This codes for CSVDRGASTDTQYF.

The J gene is TRBJ1-4, the V gene TRBV5-1; TRBD1 might be the D (6 bases). The germline V gene encodes CDR1 SGHRS and CDR2 YFSETQ. V gave up 4 bases and J gave up 0 bases, with 13 bases separating them. CDR3 length: 16 residues. The CDR3 DNA reads TGCGCCAGCAGCCCCCGGACAGCTTCAACTAATGAAAAACTGTTTTTT. Protein sequence: CASSPRTASTNEKLFF.

CDR3 DNA sequence: TGTGCCAGTATGGGGCCACTTCGGGAGCAGTTCTTC. Translating it yields CASMGPLREQFF. The V and J genes are TRBV19 and TRBJ2-1; D possibly corresponds to TRBD1 (5 bases). From germline, CDR1 is LNHDA and CDR2 SQIVND (reference sequence). The V gene lost 7 bases and the J gene lost 10 bases, with 14 bases spanning the gap. The CDR3 is 12 amino acids.

As to this clone: Other DNA sequences in the sample encode the same CDR3. The chain uses TRBV19 and TRBJ1-1; D unclear. In germline, CDR1 is LNHDA, CDR2 SQIVND (reference sequence). The CDR3 is made up of 13 amino acids. Trimming shortened V by 3 bases and J by 1 base, and 6 bases separated the two germline ends. The CDR3 nucleotides are TGTGCCAGTAGTATTAGCGGGAACACTGAAGCTTTCTTT. Its protein is CASSISGNTEAFF.

The J gene is TRBJ1-5, the V gene TRBV3-1 (or the pseudogene TRBV3-2), with D possibly matching TRBD1 (5 bases). The germline V and J ends were trimmed by 4 bases and 6 bases, with 10 bases remaining between them. This CDR3 comprises 13 residues. The germline CDR1 and CDR2 sequences are LGHDT and YNNKEL (reference sequence). CDR3 residues: CASSPGGVQPQHF. In DNA, the CDR3 is TGTGCCAGCAGCCCGGGGGGGGTTCAGCCCCAGCATTTT.

The chain couples TRBV11-2 to TRBJ2-2; 12 bases line up with TRBD2. The CDR3 is made up of 16 amino acids. V lost 5 bases, J lost 7 bases, and 8 bases stayed unmatched. CDR1 and CDR2 from the germline V gene are SGHAT and FQNNGV. CDR3 coding DNA: TGTGCCAGCAGCGATCTAGCGGGGGGGCCGAACGGGGAGCTGTTTTTT. Translated: CASSDLAGGPNGELFF.

The V call is TRBV24-1, the J call TRBJ2-7, with 9 bases identical to TRBD1. J was trimmed by 2 bases and V by 4 bases; bases with no gene match: 14. This CDR3 contains 18 residues. Germline V gene sequence: CDR1 KGHDR, CDR2 SFDVKD. CDR3 DNA sequence: TGTGCCACCAGTGACCCACCCCCTCCGGGACAGGGCCCCTACGAGCAGTACTTC. Its protein is CATSDPPPPGQGPYEQYF.

This chain joins TRBV27 and TRBJ2-7, with 11 bases aligning to TRBD1. There are 14 residues in the CDR3. The germline V gene encodes CDR1 MNHEY and CDR2 SMNVEV (reference sequence). After removal of 2 bases from V and 5 bases from J, the junction contained 2 bases not matched to a gene. The CDR3 DNA sequence: TGTGCCAGCAGTTTAGGGACAGGGGGTAACGAGCAGTACTTC. As protein: CASSLGTGGNEQYF.